Listed below are T cell receptor beta chains from one sample, sequenced in a study of shared clonotypes between healthy human individuals. Profiled with immunoSEQ multiplex PCR; TCRdb holds only in-frame clones, not every one. Of about 1.9 million clones listed, 93% are singletons. The source material was naive CD8+ T cells from PBMCs. The receptors were sampled from a man between 18 and 29 years old in good health. Some clones in this sample may be carry-over from other donors' samples. CDR3s include the opening cysteine and the closing phenylalanine or tryptophan.

>TRBV7-9|16
CASSSLTGRDTGELFF
>TRBV7-2|14
CASSLVGSAYEQYF
>TRBV10-3|12
CASSGDYNEQFF
>TRBV7-9|15
CASSSPPGRTDTQYF
>TRBV28|14
CASSLGQTYNEQFF
>TRBV7-9|19
CASSLGAGAEHERNTEAFF
>TRBV27|15
CASSFGGVPYNEQFF
>TRBV11-3|15
CASNDRTSNTGELFF
>TRBV5-1|15
CASSLFLGGYNEQFF
>TRBV15|15
CATSSGLAGYNGQFF
>TRBV27|14
CASSLSGAGNTIYF
>TRBV4-3|16
CASSQVVTPRADTQYF
>TRBV6-4|13
CASSDSIRGEQYF
>TRBV6-1|15
CASSDLGDNSYEQYF
>TRBV29-1|14
CSAVYPRDQREQYF
>TRBV27|15
CASSTEFASQPTQYF
>TRBV27|16
CASSRQTGTNAYEQYF
>TRBV9|14
CASSGGGNSYEQYF
>TRBV6-5|13
CASSYIGGVEAFF
>TRBV9|14
CASSVSGGRDEQFF
>TRBV11-2|16
CASSSSGRMLWQPQHF
>TRBV9|16
CASSVVQRALESEQYF
>TRBV7-2|15
CASSLGDRVDEKLFF
>TRBV18|13
CASSPEPTGELFF
>TRBV19|14
CASSIWKMNTEAFF
>TRBV27|15
CASSRGTSGRNIQYF
>TRBV27|14
CASSPGLRNTEAFF
>TRBV19|12
CASKWGGTEAFF
>TRBV9|13
CASSLQTNTEAFF
>TRBV4-1|17
CASSQVGGLEHTGELFF
>TRBV4-1|15
CASSVALAATGELFF
>TRBV9|16
CASSLGQRTTHEGYTF
>TRBV6-1|15
CASSVQGSSYNEQFF
>TRBV6-6|15
CASSYRDRTNEKLFF
>TRBV11-2|16
CASSHLDRGRTYEQYF
>TRBV5-1|15
CASRSTQGGVHEQYF
>TRBV19|13
CASSIGTGGEAFF
>TRBV27|16
CASSQIGVGMGNTIYF
>TRBV5-1|15
CASSLAQGFSHEQYF
>TRBV28|15
CASSLGQGYRTEAFF
>TRBV5-1|13
CASSPYGDTEAFF
>TRBV9|15
CASRSRGGNTGELFF
>TRBV9|14
CASTFGAGNTEAFF
>TRBV28|16
CACQPLGGRSLETQYF
>TRBV9|12
CASSVRETEAFF
>TRBV27|12
CASSFRGYEQYF
>TRBV28|16
CASSLLAGGPLETQYF
>TRBV28|16
CASTLGLWGSQETQYF
>TRBV7-9|14
CASSPPGGLGGYTF
>TRBV6-1|19
CASSELLGLAGEDTGELFF
>TRBV5-6|13
CASSLGSGTEAFF
>TRBV19|12
CASSITPGPQHF
>TRBV27|14
CASSSTGRGTEAFF
>TRBV29-1|12
CSARDGSYEQYF